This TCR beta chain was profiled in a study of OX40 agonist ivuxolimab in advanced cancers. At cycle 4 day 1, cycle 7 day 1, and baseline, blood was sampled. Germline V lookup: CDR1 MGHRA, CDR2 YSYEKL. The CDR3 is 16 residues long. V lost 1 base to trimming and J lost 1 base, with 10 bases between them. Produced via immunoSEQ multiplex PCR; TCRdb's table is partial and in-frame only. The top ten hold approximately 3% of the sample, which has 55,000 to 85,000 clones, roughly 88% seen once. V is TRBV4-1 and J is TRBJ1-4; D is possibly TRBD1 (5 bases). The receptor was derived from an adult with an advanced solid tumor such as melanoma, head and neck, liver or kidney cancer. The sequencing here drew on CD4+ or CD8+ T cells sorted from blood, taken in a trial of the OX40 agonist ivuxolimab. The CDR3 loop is CASSQVQAVTNEKLFF. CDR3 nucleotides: TGCGCCAGCAGCCAAGTACAGGCCGTAACTAATGAAAAACTGTTTTTT.